The subject of this entry is one T cell receptor (beta chain). This entry belongs to a study of blood T cell repertoires in COVID-19. As for the study in general: Donors in the United States, Italy and Spain gave samples during acute or convalescent COVID-19. PBMCs, B-cell-depleted T cells, or T cells provided the cDNA or gDNA that made up the material.

Unmatched junction bases numbered 6, after V lost 1 base and J lost 4 bases. This CDR3 comprises 15 residues. The germline V gene encodes CDR1 MNHNS and CDR2 SASEGT. Sequencing used immunoSEQ multiplex PCR; TCRdb keeps in-frame clones, though not all of them. Here the sample spans 200,000 to 250,000 clones, approximately 84% being singletons. This chain links TRBV6-1 with TRBJ2-7; TRBD1 aligns across 8 bases. The sequence derives from a woman younger than 45 who had recovered from COVID-19. What was sequenced was peripheral blood. DNA of the CDR3: TGTGCCAGCAGTGAAGTTGCAGGGACAGGATACGAGCAGTACTTC. Its translation is CASSEVAGTGYEQYF.